The TCR beta chain described here comes from a study of T cells in Graves' hyperthyroidism and ophthalmopathy. The CDR3 loop spans 16 amino acids. V dropped 2 bases and J dropped 7; count of bases not matched to a gene: 8. CDR1 is MNHEY, CDR2 SVGAGI, per germline. TCR beta CDR3 regions were amplified from RNA transcripts. The TCR CDR3 was amplified in a first-round RT-PCR using the HTBI primer set. Using its own MiXCR run on the multiplex PCR reads, TCRdb lists one record per CDR3 protein. This sample carries over 700,000 distinct CDR3 sequences, around 20% of them seen once, and the ten largest clones take 15% to 20%. The count of this clonotype is one.

The chain has TRBV6-5 and TRBJ1-4; 9 bases are a match to TRBD1. Sequencing was done on a sample of blood. The TCR sequence derives from a woman in her fifties or sixties with Graves' hyperthyroidism that later progressed to Graves' ophthalmopathy. The DNA for the CDR3 is TGTGCCAGCAGTTACACACTGGGGACAGGGACTGAAAAACTGTTTTTT. Its translation is CASSYTLGTGTEKLFF.